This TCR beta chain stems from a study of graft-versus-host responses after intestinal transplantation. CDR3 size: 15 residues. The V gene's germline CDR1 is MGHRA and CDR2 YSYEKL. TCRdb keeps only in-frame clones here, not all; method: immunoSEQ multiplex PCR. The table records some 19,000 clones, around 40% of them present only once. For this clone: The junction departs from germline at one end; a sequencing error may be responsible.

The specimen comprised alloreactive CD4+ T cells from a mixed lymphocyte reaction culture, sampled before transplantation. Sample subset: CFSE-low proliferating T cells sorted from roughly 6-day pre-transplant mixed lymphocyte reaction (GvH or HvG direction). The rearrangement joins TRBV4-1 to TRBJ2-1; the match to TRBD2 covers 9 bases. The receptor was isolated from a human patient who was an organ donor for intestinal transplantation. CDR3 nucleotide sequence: TGTGCCAGCAGCCTTGATTACAATAGCGGGGGACCAAAGTTCTTC. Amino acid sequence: CASSLDYNSGGPKFF.